The 18 T cell receptor beta chains presented below share a single source sample, sequenced in a study of breast tumors, draining lymph nodes, adjacent tissues. TCRdb re-derived calls from the multiplex PCR reads in MiXCR, one entry per CDR3 protein. The sample records about 150,000 distinct CDR3 sequences, over 25% being singletons. Breast cancer patients provided tissue from their axillary draining lymph nodes. Material: axillary lymph node tissue. The receptors originated from a female donor with breast cancer. Some clones in this sample may be carry-over from other donors' samples.

The sample holds a few counts of this clonotype. The rearrangement links TRBV5-6 to TRBJ2-7; 8 nucleotides match TRBD1. The CDR3 has 14 residues. The germline V gene has CDR1 SGHDT and CDR2 YYEEEE. The ends lost 3 bases at V and 2 bases at J; junction bases unmatched: 4. The DNA of the CDR3 is TGTGCCAGCAGCTACGGACAGGGACCCTACGAGCAGTACTTC. Translated: CASSYGQGPYEQYF.

This clonotype was seen repeatedly, ten times or more. This chain uses TRBV12-3 or TRBV12-4 with TRBJ2-1, with D possibly matching TRBD2 (5 bases). The V end lost 5 bases, the J end lost 6 bases, and 5 bases lay between the germline ends. This CDR3 is built from 11 residues. The CDR3 here is CASSAGNEQFF. The CDR3 DNA sequence: TGTGCCAGCAGTGCGGGCAATGAGCAGTTCTTC.

This clonotype was detected many times. The V gene is TRBV7-9, the J gene TRBJ2-5, with D perhaps being TRBD1 or TRBD2 (5 bases each). The length of the CDR3 is 13 residues. V lost 7 bases to trimming and J lost 1 base, with 10 bases between them. The germline V gene has CDR1 SEHNR and CDR2 FQNEAQ (reference sequence). The CDR3 DNA follows: TGTGCCAGCATGACGGGACCCCAAGAGACCCAGTACTTC. Protein product: CASMTGPQETQYF. Supplemented by reference TRBV7-9 and TRBJ2-5, the full variable domain reads DTGVSQNPRHKITKRGQNVTFRCDPISEHNRLYWYRQTLGQGPEFLTYFQNEAQLEKSRLLSDRFSAERPKGSFSTLEIQRTEQGDSAMYLCASMTGPQETQYFGPGTRLLVL.

This clonotype was recorded once. The V gene is TRBV24-1, the J gene TRBJ2-2, with D hard to call. The V gene lost 4 bases and the J gene lost 3 bases, with 5 bases spanning the gap. Germline V gene data show CDR1 as KGHDR and CDR2 as SFDVKD. The CDR3 consists of 13 residues. CDR3 loop: CATSEHYTGELFF. CDR3 in DNA: TGTGCCACCAGTGAACACTACACCGGGGAGCTGTTTTTT.

The genes are TRBV20-1 and TRBJ1-1; TRBD1 might be the D (6 bases). V lost 5 bases and J 3 bases, leaving 28 bases between the germline ends. Germline lookup yields CDR1 DFQATT and CDR2 SNEGSKA (reference sequence). This CDR3 region has 18 residues. CDR3 residues: CSAWEYQGIGKGDTEAFF. The CDR3 DNA follows: TGCAGTGCTTGGGAGTACCAGGGGATTGGTAAGGGTGACACTGAAGCTTTCTTT.

This clonotype was counted ten times or more. The J gene is TRBJ2-3, the V gene TRBV20-1; D is ambiguous. Germline loops: CDR1 DFQATT, CDR2 SNEGSKA (reference sequence). V was cut by 6 bases and J by 2 bases, with 12 bases left in between. The CDR3 is made up of 13 amino acids. CDR3 amino acids: CSALDPITDTQYF. The CDR3 DNA reads TGCAGTGCCTTGGACCCTATCACAGATACGCAGTATTTT.

This clonotype was picked up many times. J is TRBJ2-7 and V is TRBV6-6; 9 nucleotides align to TRBD1. This CDR3 contains 15 residues. With V trimmed by 0 bases and J by 4 bases, 4 bases remained unmatched. CDR1 MNHNY and CDR2 SVGAGI come from the germline V gene (reference sequence). CDR3 bases: TGTGCCAGCAGTTACTCCCGGGACAGGGCGTACGAGCAGTACTTC. Translation gives CASSYSRDRAYEQYF.

Comment on this clonotype: With a much larger clone just one base away, this may be a read error. The CDR3 end shows no conserved phenylalanine or tryptophan, and so a read error is likely. No DNA is shown, since the ends of the CDR3 on it are uncertain; the CDR3 is the one TCRdb lists. The J gene is TRBJ2-1, the V gene TRBV14; the table's TRBD1 call for D was not verified on the DNA. In germline, CDR1 is SGHDN, CDR2 FVKESK. The CDR3 has 13 residues if both end residues are counted. CDR3 amino acids: CASSPFAGTGVIS.

This chain connects TRBV12-5 to TRBJ2-1; 8 nucleotides line up with TRBD1. Germline V lookup: CDR1 LGHNT, CDR2 FRNRAP. The V gene end was trimmed by 6 bases and the J gene end by 6 bases; junction bases not matched to a gene: 10. CDR3 length: 15 amino acids. CDR3 sequence reads: CASGLSHRGFNEQFF. CDR3 nucleotide sequence: TGTGCTAGTGGCCTTTCCCACAGGGGGTTCAATGAGCAGTTCTTC. Full variable domain (outside the CDR3, taken from reference TRBV12-5 and TRBJ2-1): DARVTQTPRHKVTEMGQEVTMRCQPILGHNTVFWYRQTMMQGLELLAYFRNRAPLDDSGMPKDRFSAEMPDATLATLKIQPSEPRDSAVYFCASGLSHRGFNEQFFGPGTRLTVL.

V is TRBV2 and J is TRBJ1-3; the D gene is possibly TRBD1 (6 bases). This CDR3 has 15 amino acids. Between the trimmed V and J ends, which lost 6 bases and 0 bases, there was a span of 12 bases. CDR1 and CDR2 (germline): SNHLY, FYNNEI. The CDR3, as DNA: TGTGCCAGCAGGGGGGGGGCTTCCTCTGGAAACACCATATATTTT. This gives the protein CASRGGASSGNTIYF.

This clonotype occurred many times. The J gene is TRBJ1-5, the V gene TRBV3-1, with D tentatively TRBD1 (6 bases). Looked up from germline, CDR1 is LGHDT and CDR2 is YNNKEL (reference sequence). The CDR3 totals 14 residues. V was cut by 1 base and J by 4 bases, with 8 bases left in between. The CDR3 spells CASSQGTANQPQHF. Written as DNA, the CDR3 is TGTGCCAGCAGCCAAGGGACAGCAAATCAGCCCCAGCATTTT.

The rearrangement uses TRBV6-6 and TRBJ1-1; a weak D match, TRBD1 (5 bases). The germline V and J ends were trimmed by 5 bases and 4 bases, with 23 bases remaining between them. This CDR3 spans 17 amino acids. Germline V gene data show CDR1 as MNHNY and CDR2 as SVGAGI (reference sequence). CDR3 DNA: TGTGCCAGCAGTAAAGGAGCCTTCAGGGAGGGGACCACTGAAGCTTTCTTT. Its translation: CASSKGAFREGTTEAFF.

To note about this clonotype: A clone one base away is much larger, so this may be a read error. This sequence joins TRBV6-5 and TRBJ1-2, with a possible D match to TRBD1 (5 bases). Trimming removed 5 bases from V and 0 bases from J, with 16 bases in between. The CDR3 extends over 16 amino acids. The germline CDR1 and CDR2 sequences are MNHEY and SVGAGI. The CDR3 reads CASSDWLGAANYGYTF. In nucleotides, the CDR3 is TGTGCCAGCAGTGACTGGCTTGGGGCGGCTAACTATGGCTACACCTTC.

Many counts were recorded for this clonotype. This rearrangement joins TRBV19 to TRBJ1-5; 7 positions agree with TRBD1. Trimming cost V 5 bases and J 5 bases; bases outside gene matches: 9. The germline CDR1 and CDR2 sequences are LNHDA and SQIVND (reference sequence). The CDR3 is 15 residues long. The CDR3 sequence: CASSDRVTGYQPQHF. Here the CDR3 DNA reads TGTGCCAGTAGTGACCGGGTGACAGGGTATCAGCCCCAGCATTTT.

This chain connects TRBV20-1 to TRBJ2-5; TRBD2 is a possible D gene (5 bases). The germline V gene has CDR1 DFQATT and CDR2 SNEGSKA (reference sequence). This CDR3 contains 16 residues. The V end lost 6 bases, the J end lost 0 bases, and 20 bases lay between the germline ends. In DNA, the CDR3 is TGCAGTGCCCTGTTACTCCGGGAATCGTACCAAGAGACCCAGTACTTC. It yields the protein CSALLLRESYQETQYF.

A note on this clonotype: This may stem from a read error, because a much larger clone lies one nucleotide away. The rearrangement joins TRBV20-1 to TRBJ2-1, with 12 bases lining up with TRBD2. CDR1 and CDR2 (germline): DFQATT, SNEGSKA (reference sequence). The V segment lost 2 bases and the J segment 13 bases; nucleotides outside the gene matches: 12. This CDR3 spans 15 amino acids. The CDR3 nucleotides are TGCAGTGCTAGATCCGGACTAGCGGGGCCATACGTCCAGTTCTTC. Protein sequence: CSARSGLAGPYVQFF.

This clonotype has ten or more counts. At one boundary the junction diverges from the germline segment, which might be a read error. The chain joins TRBV7-7 to TRBJ2-5; 8 positions agree with TRBD2. The CDR3 is made up of 14 amino acids. Germline V gives CDR1 SSHAT, CDR2 FNYEAQ (reference sequence). The chain's CDR3 is CASSVSGGPETQYF. Written as DNA, the CDR3 is TGTGCTAGCAGCGTCTCGGGGGGGCCAGAGACCCAGTACTTC.

This clonotype occurred many times. The chain recombines TRBV12-3 or TRBV12-4 with TRBJ2-1, with D perhaps matching TRBD2 (5 bases). The CDR3 spans 17 residues. V lost 5 bases and J lost 4, with 21 bases in between. The CDR3 spells CASSDTTDFQAYNEQFF. CDR3 DNA sequence: TGTGCCAGCAGTGACACAACGGACTTCCAAGCGTACAATGAGCAGTTCTTC.